A selection of T cell receptor beta chains follows, all from one sample in a study of T-cell memory formation after mild COVID-19. TCRdb re-analysed the 5' RACE reads in MiXCR, keeping a single row per CDR3 protein. Of about 470,000 distinct CDR3 sequences detected, 18% appear once; the ten largest clones hold over 9%. Sequencing was carried out using PBMCs or a T cell subset sorted from them (not recorded which). The source is an adult woman who had mild COVID-19 (a few samples of this study predate the infection). Cell type and time point are not known. The CDR3 runs from the conserved cysteine through the conserved F or W. D genes are given only for firm matches. The size field is filled for only some rows; it gives once, few, many or a size class.

clone_size j_call v_call d_call cdr3_nt cdr3_aa
once TRBJ2-4 TRBV11-2 NA TGTGCCAGCAGCTCCGTTCGACAGAATCTAGCCAAAAACATTCAGTACTTC CASSSVRQNLAKNIQYF
few TRBJ1-4 TRBV12-3/TRBV12-4 NA TGTGCCAGCAGTTTACGCAGGGCTGGGGGAAAACTGTTTTTT CASSLRRAGGKLFF
NA TRBJ2-7 TRBV12-3/TRBV12-4 TRBD1 TGTGCCAGCAGTTTGGGGGACAGGGGGCTATCCTACGAGCAGTACTTC CASSLGDRGLSYEQYF
many TRBJ1-2 TRBV12-5 TRBD1 TGTGCTAGTGGCACGCAGACAGGGTATGGCTACACCTTC CASGTQTGYGYTF
NA TRBJ2-7 TRBV12-3/TRBV12-4 NA TGTGCCAGCAGTTTAGGAGGAGGGGGTGAGCAGTACTTC CASSLGGGGEQYF
few TRBJ1-1 TRBV6-5 TRBD1 TGTGCCAGCAGTATAGGGACAGGGAGTTTGAACACTGAAGCTTTCTTT CASSIGTGSLNTEAFF
many TRBJ2-5 TRBV2 NA TGTGCCAGCAGTTCGGGGACGGCGGGGTCCTCTGAGACCCAGTACTTC CASSSGTAGSSETQYF
NA TRBJ2-7 TRBV5-6 NA TGTGCCAGCAGCCCGGGCACGGACTATTTGGACTTC CASSPGTDYLDF
NA TRBJ1-5 TRBV20-1 TRBD1 TGCAGTGCTAGAGGGGACAGGGTGCCCAATAGCAATCAGCCCCAGCATTTT CSARGDRVPNSNQPQHF
NA TRBJ1-5 TRBV4-1 NA TGCGCCAGCAGCCAAGACCGATCAGGGGCACATCAGCCCCAGCATTTT CASSQDRSGAHQPQHF
NA TRBJ1-2 TRBV5-1 NA TGCGCCAGCAGCTTGGTCGGACATAACTATGGCTACACCTTC CASSLVGHNYGYTF
few TRBJ2-6 TRBV29-1 NA TGCAGCGTTGAAGTGTGGTCCCGATCTGGGGCCAACGTCCTGACTTTC CSVEVWSRSGANVLTF
few TRBJ2-3 TRBV6-5 NA TGTGCCAGCACCCACTCGGGGACCCGCGCGGATACGCAGTATTTT CASTHSGTRADTQYF
NA TRBJ2-1 TRBV5-1 TRBD2 TGCGCCACCACTAGCGGGAGGGCCGATGAGCAGTTCTTC CATTSGRADEQFF
NA TRBJ2-3 TRBV7-3 NA TGTGCCAGCAGCCCTACCGACAGGACCATCGACTTAGATACGCAGTATTTT CASSPTDRTIDLDTQYF
NA TRBJ2-7 TRBV12-3/TRBV12-4 NA TGTGCCAGCAGGGGACCGGGACCCGGGCAGTACTTC CASRGPGPGQYF
few TRBJ1-2 TRBV5-1 NA TGCGCCAGCAGCGGCGGACAGAACTATGGCTACACCTTC CASSGGQNYGYTF
NA TRBJ1-6 TRBV27 TRBD1 TGTGCCAGCAGTTTATCCAACAGGGGGAATTCACCCCTCCACTTT CASSLSNRGNSPLHF
NA TRBJ2-7 TRBV5-1 NA TGCGCCAGCAGCGGGGGTAACCGAGACCCCTACTACGAGCAGTACTTC CASSGGNRDPYYEQYF
NA TRBJ1-1 TRBV12-3/TRBV12-4 NA TGTGCCAGCAGTTTAACCCGGCCAGGGATGAACACTGAAGCTTTCTTT CASSLTRPGMNTEAFF
few TRBJ2-4 TRBV7-9 TRBD1 TGTGCCAGCAGCTCGCACGGGGTACAGGGGAACATTCAGTACTTC CASSSHGVQGNIQYF
few TRBJ1-2 TRBV4-1 NA TGCGCCAGCAGCCAAGTCCAGGAAATTCGCTATGGCTACACCTTC CASSQVQEIRYGYTF
NA TRBJ2-5 TRBV5-4 TRBD2 TGTGCCAGCAGGCCCCTAGCGGGAGGAGAGACCCAGTACTTC CASRPLAGGETQYF
few TRBJ2-1 TRBV27 NA TGTGCCAGCAGTGTCAAAATCGGACACGAGCAGTTCTTC CASSVKIGHEQFF
NA TRBJ2-7 TRBV4-1 TRBD1 TGCGCCAGCAGCGCGTCCGGGACAGGGGTGGCGGTCTCCTACGAGCAGTACTTC CASSASGTGVAVSYEQYF
few TRBJ1-1 TRBV5-5 NA TGTGCCAGCAGCTTGGTGGCAGGGCCGAACACTGAAGCTTTCTTT CASSLVAGPNTEAFF
NA TRBJ2-5 TRBV6-1 NA TGTGCCAGCCTTGCCGGCAGGACCTTTCGGGAGACCCAGTACTTC CASLAGRTFRETQYF
once TRBJ1-2 TRBV6-5 NA TGTGCCAGCAGTTACCCCGGAGCCCTCTATGGCTACACCTTC CASSYPGALYGYTF
few TRBJ2-2 TRBV19 TRBD1 TGTGCCAGTAGTCCAGGGACAGGGGGCCGGGCCGGGGAGCTGTTTTTT CASSPGTGGRAGELFF
NA TRBJ1-1 TRBV29-1 NA TGCAGCGTTTATGACAGCGGTGGCACTGAAGCTTTCTTT CSVYDSGGTEAFF
NA TRBJ1-2 TRBV20-1 TRBD1 TGCAGTGCTAGAGATGCGGGACAGGGCCGGGACTATGGCTACACCTTC CSARDAGQGRDYGYTF
NA TRBJ1-1 TRBV6-5 TRBD1 TGTGCCAGCAGTTACTCGGGGTATTCAGGGGGCACTGAAGCTTTCTTT CASSYSGYSGGTEAFF
NA TRBJ2-1 TRBV24-1 TRBD1 TGTGCCACCAGACCGGGACAGGGCTACAATGAGCAGTTCTTC CATRPGQGYNEQFF
NA TRBJ1-2 TRBV7-9 NA TGTGCCAGTGTTCTGATGGAGGGCGTCGATGGCTACACCTTC CASVLMEGVDGYTF
NA TRBJ2-7 TRBV5-1 NA TGCGCCAGCAGCTTGGATAGGGTTACCTACGAGCAGTACTTC CASSLDRVTYEQYF